Listed here are 19 T cell receptor beta chains from one sample, sequenced in a study of T cell changes during pregnancy in multiple sclerosis. TCRdb's copy holds only in-frame clones and misses some; the assay was immunoSEQ multiplex PCR. This sample has tens of thousands of clones, with approximately 94% found just once. Here the sequenced sample was peripheral blood, taken in the third trimester of pregnancy. These receptors were taken from a female donor with multiple sclerosis, enrolled in a pregnancy study.

This chain uses TRBV9 with TRBJ2-7, with D possibly being TRBD2 (6 bases). Trimming took 0 bases from V and 6 from J, leaving 13 bases between them. Germline V gene sequence: CDR1 SGDLS, CDR2 YYNGEE. The length of the CDR3 is 14 residues. CDR3 in DNA: TGTGCCAGCAGCGTAGCGTCCATGGGGGGCGAGCAGTACTTC. As protein: CASSVASMGGEQYF. The full variable domain, with the rest looked up from reference TRBV9 and TRBJ2-7, is DSGVTQTPKHLITATGQRVTLRCSPRSGDLSVYWYQQSLDQGLQFLIQYYNGEERAKGNILERFSAQQFPDLHSELNLSSLELGDSALYFCASSVASMGGEQYFGPGTRLTVT.

The chain is built from TRBV18 and TRBJ2-3; maybe TRBD2 (7 bases). V was shortened by 4 bases and J by 0 bases, with 11 bases between the two germline ends. The CDR3 sequence is 15 residues long. Per the germline V gene, CDR1 is KGHSH and CDR2 is LQKENI. In nucleotides, the CDR3 is TGTGCCAGCTCACAGGGGGGGGCCAGCACAGATACGCAGTATTTT. As protein: CASSQGGASTDTQYF.

The V call is TRBV6-1, the J call TRBJ2-2, with D possibly TRBD2 on 5 matching bases. Germline CDR1 is MNHNS and CDR2 is SASEGT. This CDR3 contains 15 residues. Trimming left V 4 bases short and J 0 bases short, with 9 bases between. CDR3 protein: CASSGGLTNTGELFF. The CDR3 region has the DNA TGTGCCAGCAGTGGAGGACTTACGAACACCGGGGAGCTGTTTTTT.

The J gene is TRBJ2-6, the V gene TRBV7-3, with D possibly being TRBD1 (6 bases). In germline, CDR1 is SGHTA, CDR2 FQGTGA. The V and J ends lost 1 base and 0 bases respectively, with 10 bases between them. This CDR3 has 17 residues. DNA for the CDR3: TGTGCCAGCAGCTTAATTGGGGGCGCCTCTGGGGCCAACGTCCTGACTTTC. This translates into CASSLIGGASGANVLTF.

J is TRBJ2-1 and V is TRBV5-8, with 7 bases identical to TRBD2. This CDR3 region has 12 residues. V lost 5 bases, J lost 14 bases, and 10 bases stayed unmatched. Germline loops: CDR1 SGHTS, CDR2 YDEGEE. The CDR3 spells CASSQTGTTKFF. In nucleotides, the CDR3 is TGTGCCAGCAGTCAAACCGGGACTACTAAGTTCTTC.

The V call is TRBV6-6, the J call TRBJ2-1; 11 nucleotides match TRBD2. Trimming at V came to 3 bases and at J to 9 bases, leaving 7 bases not matched to a gene. This CDR3 is 15 amino acids long. Germline V gene data show CDR1 as MNHNY and CDR2 as SVGAGI (reference sequence). The CDR3 loop reads CASSYFSGGAIEQFF. The CDR3 DNA follows: TGTGCCAGCAGTTATTTTAGCGGGGGGGCTATTGAGCAGTTCTTC.

V usage is TRBV5-1 and J usage is TRBJ2-7; TRBD2 agrees at 12 bases. From germline, CDR1 is SGHRS and CDR2 YFSETQ. This CDR3 contains 15 residues. V shed 3 bases, J shed 5 bases, and the junction held 6 bases outside the gene matches. The CDR3 spells CASSSLAGGNDEQYF. CDR3 nucleotide sequence: TGCGCCAGCAGCTCCCTAGCGGGGGGGAACGACGAGCAGTACTTC.

The genes are TRBV5-1 and TRBJ2-5; no reliable D call. CDR1 is SGHRS, CDR2 YFSETQ, per germline. The V end lost 7 bases, the J end lost 1 base, and 14 bases lay between the germline ends. The CDR3 spans 14 residues. CDR3 DNA: TGCGCCAGCCGTTGGTGGGCGCCCCAAGAGACCCAGTACTTC. It translates to CASRWWAPQETQYF.

With regard to this clone: At one boundary the junction diverges from the germline segment, which might be a read error. This rearrangement joins TRBV2 to TRBJ2-4, with D possibly TRBD2 on 5 matching bases. Germline-derived CDR1 and CDR2 are SNHLY and FYNNEI. This CDR3 region has 15 residues. For the CDR3, the DNA is TGTGCCAGCAGTGACCCCTGGCGGGCCAAAAACACTCAGTACTTC. This sequence encodes CASSDPWRAKNTQYF. The full variable domain, with the rest looked up from reference TRBV2 and TRBJ2-4, is EPEVTQTPSHQVTQMGQEVILRCVPISNHLYFYWYRQILGQKVEFLVSFYNNEISEKSEIFDDQFSVERPDGSNFTLKIRSTKLEDSAMYFCASSDPWRAKNTQYFGAGTRLSVL.

The chain couples TRBV19 to TRBJ1-4; D might be TRBD1 (5 bases). V was trimmed by 9 bases and J by 0 bases, leaving 20 bases between them. Germline V gives CDR1 LNHDA, CDR2 SQIVND (reference sequence). The CDR3 length is 17 residues. CDR3 bases: TGTGCCAGCCGCAATGCAGGGTTTAGAGCAACTAATGAAAAACTGTTTTTT. Amino acids: CASRNAGFRATNEKLFF. Full variable domain (outside the CDR3, taken from reference TRBV19 and TRBJ1-4): DGGITQSPKYLFRKEGQNVTLSCEQNLNHDAMYWYRQDPGQGLRLIYYSQIVNDFQKGDIAEGYSVSREKKESFPLTVTSAQKNPTAFYLCASRNAGFRATNEKLFFGSGTQLSVL.

This chain joins TRBV9 and TRBJ2-7, with TRBD2 identical over 10 bases. Germline CDR1 is SGDLS and CDR2 is YYNGEE. J gave up 2 bases and V 0 bases, and 5 bases lay outside the gene matches. The CDR3 contains 16 residues. The CDR3 region is CASSVVASGGPYEQYF. CDR3 DNA: TGTGCCAGCAGCGTAGTAGCTAGCGGGGGACCCTACGAGCAGTACTTC.

This chain connects TRBV4-1 to TRBJ2-4; 8 bases are a match to TRBD1. Germline V gene data show CDR1 as MGHRA and CDR2 as YSYEKL. The CDR3 sequence is 17 residues long. With 1 base clipped from V and 3 bases from J, the junction kept 8 bases outside the gene matches. The CDR3 here is CASSQGRQGAVKNIQYF. The CDR3 nucleotides read TGCGCCAGCAGCCAAGGCCGGCAGGGGGCCGTCAAAAACATTCAGTACTTC.

V and J are TRBV7-3 and TRBJ2-3; TRBD2 agrees at 9 bases. Germline V gene lookup returns CDR1 SGHTA and CDR2 FQGTGA. CDR3 length: 17 amino acids. The J segment lost 4 bases and the V segment lost 2 bases, leaving 10 bases of the junction unmatched. CDR3 loop: CASSLGGGGGASDTQYF. In DNA, the CDR3 is TGTGCCAGCAGCTTAGGAGGGGGCGGGGGGGCCTCAGATACGCAGTATTTT.

The gene calls are TRBV13 and TRBJ2-5, with 7 positions matching TRBD1. J lost 3 bases, V lost 3 bases, and 4 bases had no gene match. CDR3 length: 14 residues. Germline loops: CDR1 PRHDT, CDR2 FYEKMQ (reference sequence). Here the CDR3 DNA reads TGTGCCAGCAGCTTCATCGACAGGGAAGAGACCCAGTACTTC. Protein product: CASSFIDREETQYF.

The chain employs TRBV7-9 and TRBJ1-2; 9 bases are a match to TRBD1. With V trimmed by 8 bases and J by 4 bases, 5 bases remained unmatched. Germline CDR1 and CDR2: SEHNR and FQNEAQ (reference sequence). This CDR3 is 13 amino acids long. This chain's CDR3 is CASWGTGIYGYTF. The CDR3 bases are TGTGCCAGCTGGGGGACAGGGATCTATGGCTACACCTTC.

The chain joins TRBV6-5 to TRBJ2-7; 8 bases fit TRBD1. CDR1 MNHEY and CDR2 SVGAGI come from the germline V gene. The V and J ends lost 10 bases and 5 bases, in that order; junction bases with no gene match: 16. The CDR3 covers 15 residues. As DNA, the CDR3 is TGTGCCACCTACAAAGACAGGGGAGAGAGCGACGAGCAGTACTTC. Its translation: CATYKDRGESDEQYF.

The genes are TRBV7-9 and TRBJ1-1, with D maybe TRBD1 (5 bases). This CDR3 has 13 amino acids. Germline V gene sequence: CDR1 SEHNR, CDR2 FQNEAQ (reference sequence). V shed 5 bases and J shed 1 base, with 8 bases lying between them. The CDR3 is CASSLQGNTEAFF. CDR3 sequence (DNA): TGTGCCAGCAGCCTTCAGGGGAACACTGAAGCTTTCTTT.

The rearrangement links TRBV4-1 to TRBJ1-1; TRBD1 aligns across 7 bases. Trimming cost V 0 bases and J 4 bases; bases outside gene matches: 5. From germline, CDR1 is MGHRA and CDR2 YSYEKL. The CDR3 consists of 15 residues. CDR3 sequence: CASSQDQGGGTEAFF. The CDR3 DNA sequence: TGCGCCAGCAGCCAAGATCAGGGGGGAGGCACTGAAGCTTTCTTT.

About this clone itself: The sample has other DNA sequences that encode this CDR3 too. The rearrangement uses TRBV27 and TRBJ2-1; the D gene is possibly TRBD2 (6 bases). This CDR3 contains 15 residues. The germline V and J ends were trimmed by 2 bases and 0 bases, with 8 bases remaining between them. Germline lookup yields CDR1 MNHEY and CDR2 SMNVEV (reference sequence). As DNA, the CDR3 is TGTGCCAGCAGTTTAGGGGGGAGCTCCTACAATGAGCAGTTCTTC. Translating it yields CASSLGGSSYNEQFF.